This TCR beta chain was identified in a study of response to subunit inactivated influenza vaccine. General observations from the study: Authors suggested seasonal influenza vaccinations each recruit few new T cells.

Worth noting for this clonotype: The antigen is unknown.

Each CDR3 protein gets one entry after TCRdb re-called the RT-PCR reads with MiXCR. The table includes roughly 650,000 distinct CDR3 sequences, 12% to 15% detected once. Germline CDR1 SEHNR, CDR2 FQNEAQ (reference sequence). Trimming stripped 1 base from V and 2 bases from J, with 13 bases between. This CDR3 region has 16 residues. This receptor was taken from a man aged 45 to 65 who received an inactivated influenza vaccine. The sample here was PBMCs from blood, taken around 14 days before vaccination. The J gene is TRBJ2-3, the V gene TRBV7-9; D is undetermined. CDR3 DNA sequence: TGTGCCAGCAGCTTAGGAGCATACCCCTCCACAGATACGCAGTATTTT. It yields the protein CASSLGAYPSTDTQYF. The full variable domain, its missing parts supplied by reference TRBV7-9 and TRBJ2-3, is DTGVSQNPRHKITKRGQNVTFRCDPISEHNRLYWYRQTLGQGPEFLTYFQNEAQLEKSRLLSDRFSAERPKGSFSTLEIQRTEQGDSAMYLCASSLGAYPSTDTQYFGPGTRLTVL.